These 20 T cell receptor beta chains share one sample of origin, sequenced in a study of OX40 agonist ivuxolimab in advanced cancers. Profiling relied on immunoSEQ multiplex PCR, and the TCRdb table lists in-frame clones only, not all of them. The table lists some 82,000 clones, nearly 95% of them singletons. The specimen comprised CD4+ or CD8+ T cells sorted from blood, sampled in a trial of the OX40 agonist ivuxolimab. All receptors derive from an adult with an advanced solid tumor such as melanoma, head and neck, liver or kidney cancer.

This chain uses TRBV19 with TRBJ2-7, with no clear D. The V and J ends lost 5 bases and 7 bases respectively, with 15 bases between them. Germline V gene lookup returns CDR1 LNHDA and CDR2 SQIVND (reference sequence). The CDR3 loop spans 13 amino acids. The CDR3 region has the DNA TGTGCCAGTAGTGCCTCAAGTGTGGGAGAGCAGTACTTC. Translation: CASSASSVGEQYF.

This chain connects TRBV13 to TRBJ1-1; no reliable D call. Deletions cut 10 bases from V and 0 bases from J, with 18 bases between. The CDR3 runs to 15 residues. From germline, CDR1 is PRHDT and CDR2 FYEKMQ (reference sequence). The CDR3, as DNA: TGTGCCACGCCAGCTAGGAAAGGAGTGAACACTGAAGCTTTCTTT. It translates to CATPARKGVNTEAFF.

This rearrangement joins TRBV29-1 to TRBJ1-3; no reliable D call. Trimming took off 5 bases at V and 4 bases at J, with 6 bases between the two ends. Germline CDR1 reads SQVTM; CDR2 reads ANQGSEA. This CDR3 has 11 residues. The CDR3 region is CSVNGGNTIYF. The DNA for the CDR3 is TGCAGCGTTAATGGGGGAAACACCATATATTTT.

Notes on this clone: Other DNA sequences within the sample encode an identical CDR3. The rearrangement joins TRBV7-2 to TRBJ2-7, with unresolved D. Germline V CDR1 and CDR2: SGHTA, FQGNSA. The CDR3 is made up of 13 amino acids. V lost 1 base and J lost 0, with 4 bases in between. The CDR3 spells CASSLGISYEQYF. CDR3 nucleotide sequence: TGTGCCAGCAGCTTAGGTATCTCCTACGAGCAGTACTTC.

The chain carries TRBV6-6 and TRBJ2-3; 11 positions agree with TRBD2. Per germline, CDR1 MNHNY and CDR2 SVGAGI (reference sequence). J was trimmed by 2 bases and V by 2 bases; bases with no gene match: 3. The CDR3 loop spans 16 amino acids. The CDR3 sequence: CASSYMGLAVTDTQYF. The CDR3 nucleotides are TGTGCCAGCAGTTACATGGGACTAGCGGTCACAGATACGCAGTATTTT.

The chain couples TRBV4-1 to TRBJ2-7; 13 bases match TRBD2. Germline V CDR1 and CDR2: MGHRA, YSYEKL. The CDR3 loop spans 16 amino acids. The V segment lost 1 base and the J segment 4 bases; nucleotides outside the gene matches: 4. This CDR3 reads CASSQGRTSGSYEQYF. CDR3 DNA sequence: TGCGCCAGCAGCCAAGGCCGGACTAGCGGGAGTTACGAGCAGTACTTC.

The CDR3 coding sequence is TGTGCCAGCAGCCCGGGACTAGCGGGAGGTGGGTACGAGCAGTACTTC. It translates to CASSPGLAGGGYEQYF. This chain connects TRBV7-2 to TRBJ2-7; 15 bases line up with TRBD2. V lost 5 bases to trimming and J lost 4 bases; unmatched junction nucleotides: 6. The CDR3 consists of 16 residues. CDR1 is SGHTA, CDR2 FQGNSA, per germline.

The genes are TRBV7-8 and TRBJ2-7; D gene ambiguous. This CDR3 spans 13 amino acids. CDR1 and CDR2 from the germline V gene are SGHVS and FQNEAQ. The V end was cut by 0 bases, the J end by 5 bases, with 8 bases between. The CDR3 protein is CASSLAAVHEQYF. The CDR3 coding sequence is TGTGCCAGCAGCTTAGCGGCAGTCCACGAGCAGTACTTC.

The V and J genes are TRBV2 and TRBJ1-1; 7 positions agree with TRBD1. The CDR3 sequence is 14 residues long. Germline CDR1 and CDR2: SNHLY and FYNNEI. J was trimmed by 0 bases and V by 5 bases; bases with no gene match: 3. CDR3 in DNA: TGTGCCAGCAGTAGGAGGGGGCTGAACACTGAAGCTTTCTTT. Amino acid sequence: CASSRRGLNTEAFF.

J is TRBJ1-5 and V is TRBV4-3; D uncertain. The CDR3 has 17 residues. The V gene's germline CDR1 is LGHNA and CDR2 YSLEER. Trimming removed 0 bases from V and 0 bases from J, with 12 bases in between. CDR3 bases: TGCGCCAGCAGCCAAGATTCCGCGATCAGTAGCAATCAGCCCCAGCATTTT. Translated, it gives CASSQDSAISSNQPQHF.

The chain recombines TRBV5-6 with TRBJ1-6; TRBD1 matches 9 bases. V was pared by 0 bases and J by 7 bases, with 2 bases of the junction left unmatched. Germline V gene lookup returns CDR1 SGHDT and CDR2 YYEEEE. CDR3 length: 15 residues. The CDR3 spells CASSLGGTGNSPLHF. For the CDR3, the DNA is TGTGCCAGCAGCTTGGGGGGGACAGGGAATTCACCCCTCCACTTT.

The chain has TRBV12-5 and TRBJ2-7, with D unresolved. The ends were cut back, 6 bases at V and 4 bases at J, with 10 bases in the middle. CDR1 is LGHNT, CDR2 FRNRAP, per germline. This CDR3 has 12 amino acids. CDR3: CASGSDPYEQYF. The CDR3 DNA follows: TGTGCTAGTGGGTCCGACCCGTACGAGCAGTACTTC.

This clone appeared once. V usage is TRBV19 and J usage is TRBJ2-2; no definite D call. The ends were cut back, 1 base at V and 7 bases at J, with 4 bases in the middle. Germline assignment: CDR1 LNHDA and CDR2 SQIVND (reference sequence). This CDR3 comprises 12 residues. The CDR3 reads CASSIGGGELFF. CDR3 bases: TGTGCCAGTAGTATAGGGGGCGGGGAGCTGTTTTTT.

This clone has more than one count but fewer than ten. The chain employs TRBV7-9 and TRBJ1-2; TRBD1 is a possible D gene (6 bases). The CDR3 totals 14 residues. Germline CDR1 reads SEHNR; CDR2 reads FQNEAQ (reference sequence). Trimming took 1 base from V and 4 from J, leaving 10 bases between them. The CDR3 bases are TGTGCCAGCAGCTTAGAGGCAGGGGTCTATGGCTACACCTTC. Encoded protein: CASSLEAGVYGYTF.

The chain carries TRBV4-2 and TRBJ1-3; D is undetermined. CDR3 length: 15 amino acids. From germline, CDR1 is LGHNA and CDR2 YNFKEQ. Trimming took 0 bases from V and 0 from J, leaving 6 bases between them. CDR3 sequence reads: CASSQEQISGNTIYF. Written as DNA, the CDR3 is TGTGCCAGCAGCCAAGAACAGATCTCTGGAAACACCATATATTTT.

V gene TRBV20-1 combines with J gene TRBJ1-2, with D unresolved. V lost 1 base and J lost 12, with 12 bases in between. Germline assignment: CDR1 DFQATT and CDR2 SNEGSKA (reference sequence). This CDR3 is 11 amino acids long. The CDR3 sequence is CSARVVREHTF. The CDR3 DNA reads as TGCAGTGCTAGAGTAGTGAGAGAGCACACCTTC.

The rearrangement links TRBV7-9 to TRBJ2-5; 10 bases map to TRBD2. V trimming: 2 bases; J trimming: 4 bases; junction bases outside the gene matches: 1. The CDR3 loop spans 14 amino acids. Germline CDR1 SEHNR, CDR2 FQNEAQ (reference sequence). This CDR3 is CASSLSGRGETQYF. The CDR3 nucleotides read TGTGCCAGCAGCTTAAGCGGGAGGGGAGAGACCCAGTACTTC.

The sample holds a few counts of this clone. The J gene is TRBJ1-5, the V gene TRBV28; D remains unclear. Deletions cut 4 bases from V and 0 bases from J, with 13 bases between. This CDR3 spans 16 amino acids. Germline V gives CDR1 MDHEN, CDR2 SYDVKM. This CDR3 is CASSSRRTYSNQPQHF. DNA of the CDR3: TGTGCCAGCAGTTCCCGCAGGACGTATAGCAATCAGCCCCAGCATTTT.

The chain carries TRBV2 and TRBJ2-5; 10 bases agree with TRBD1. Near its end, the DNA agrees better with TRBJ2-7, so the J call may be wrong. This CDR3 is built from 14 residues. Germline loops: CDR1 SNHLY, CDR2 FYNNEI. CDR3 coding DNA: TGTGCCAGCAGTGAAAGGGACAGGGGATTCGAGCAGTACTTC. Amino acid sequence: CASSERDRGFEQYF.

The gene calls are TRBV5-8 and TRBJ2-1, with D hard to call. The V and J ends lost 3 bases and 8 bases respectively, with 21 bases between them. Germline CDR1 SGHTS, CDR2 YDEGEE. CDR3 length: 16 residues. The CDR3 nucleotides read TGTGCCAGCAGCTCTTCGACTGGCCCTGTAGTGGATGAGCAGTTCTTC. This gives the protein CASSSSTGPVVDEQFF.